The T cell receptor beta chain under discussion was sequenced for a study of Ad26.COV2.S vaccination and SARS-CoV-2 variants (dated by TCRdb to the early 2020s). For the study in its entirety: Vaccine-arm donors were drawn from COV1001, a multicentre, randomized, double-blind, placebo-controlled phase I-IIa trial of Ad26.COV2.S in healthy adults. Throughout the experiments and outcome assessment, investigators stayed blinded to trial group allocation. The specificity and breadth of SARS-CoV-2-reactive T cell receptors after Ad26.COV2.S vaccination were assessed by TCRbeta repertoire sequencing. Trial participants were randomized into five groups of five: low-dose or high-dose Ad26.COV2.S given once or twice, or placebo on both occasions. The TCR-sequenced set comprised about 32 samples: around 20 Ad26.COV2.S vaccine recipients, 5 placebo recipients and 8 SARS-CoV-2 convalescent individuals. Ad26.COV2.S was given intramuscularly at 5x10^10 or 1x10^11 viral particles, as a single shot or as two shots 56 days apart.

CDR1 and CDR2 (MNHEY, SVGAGI) derive from the germline V gene. V drops 6 bases and J drops 5 bases, leaving 13 bases in between. From the cysteine through the phenylalanine, the CDR3 covers 13 amino acids. Of all the DNA, just the CDR3 is kept, 39 bases in frame from base 1. The immunoSEQ Assay was used to sequence TCRbeta CDR3 regions. After extraction, genomic DNA underwent amplification by bias-controlled multiplex PCR, followed by high-throughput sequencing. Per the source publication's procedure: To quantify the absolute abundance of each unique TCRbeta CDR3 region, sequences were collapsed and filtered. T cell fraction was estimated by normalizing TCRbeta template counts to usable DNA, which was measured by amplifying reference genes present in all nucleated cells. Repertoire TCRs were annotated as SARS-CoV-2-specific by exact matching of V gene, CDR3 amino acid sequence and J gene to a known reactive TCR set. MIRA supplied the reference SARS-CoV-2 TCR set, which was filtered for enrichment in COVID-19-positive ImmuneCODE repertoires so that public or cross-reactive TCRs were removed. Based on the MIRA antigens, annotated TCRs were further analysed at the level of specific ORF or position within ORF. Breadth was defined as annotated unique rearrangements over total unique productive rearrangements; depth was the summed frequency of those rearrangements. Group comparisons of TCR breadth used two-sided Wilcoxon rank-sum tests. TCRdb retrieved this table from immuneACCESS and kept in-frame rearrangements only. Not all clones are present; in checked studies, unresolved V genes account for under half, and no reason is known for the remainder. D and trimming were read from the DNA, whereas the V and J calls and clone size are those reported in that table. This sample has around 500,000 clones in its table, and about 88% of those were observed once. The ten largest clones represent around 1.6% of the sample.

Interpreted using the paper, the treatment or condition label stands for: some 20 received Ad26.COV2.S at low or high dose, single or two shots; 5 received placebo; per-sample allocation not given. Repertoires of vaccine and placebo recipients were sequenced from samples taken on day 63 after the first injection. Between 29 July and 7 August 2020, Cohort 1b enrolled some 25 adults aged 18-55 years at one site in Boston, USA. Ad26.COV2.S consisted of a replication-incompetent adenovirus type 26 vector by which a prefusion-stabilized SARS-CoV-2 spike protein from the original Wuhan strain was expressed. A single count supports this clone. This clone's antigen is unknown. Base qualities are not provided; no much larger clone lies one nucleotide away. Study-wide conclusions, independent of this receptor: Non-spike TCR breadth was comparable between vaccine and placebo recipients, consistent with the vaccine containing only spike. Substantial breadth of spike-specific CD8+ and CD4+ T cell responses was reported after vaccination. The study lacked the statistical power to compare responses across vaccine doses or regimens. The authors noted that the TCR breadth and depth analyses may have underestimated total T cell responses. Spike-specific TCR breadth was higher in Ad26.COV2.S recipients than in placebo recipients (P = 0.0014).

The receptor chain draws on TRBV6-5 and TRBJ2-5, and the D gene may be TRBD2, 6 bases matching. The receptor was isolated from a person between 18 and 60 years old who received the Ad26.COV2.S COVID-19 vaccine or a placebo. Material: peripheral blood, obtained in a trial of Ad26.COV2.S vaccine versus placebo. The nucleotide sequence reads as follows: TGTGCCAGCAGCCGGGGAGGAGGGGAGACCCAGTACTTC. This translates into CASSRGGGETQYF.